Listed below are T cell receptor beta chains from one sample, sequenced in a study of naive and memory T cell subsets. TCRdb reprocessed the UMI-ligation and nested PCR reads via MiXCR and lists one record per CDR3 protein. Among around 23,000 distinct CDR3 sequences, roughly 11% were seen once, and the ten largest hold 18%. Sequencing used central memory CD8+ T cells from blood. These receptors came from a human donor in good health. Each CDR3 is given with its conserved first and last residue.

V gene	J gene	CDR3 protein
TRBV5-1	TRBJ1-2	CASSLVAEPNYGYTF
TRBV12-3/TRBV12-4	TRBJ2-3	CAGSLGPAGGVTDTQYF
TRBV7-8	TRBJ1-2	CASRDRDNYGYTF
TRBV20-1	TRBJ1-2	CSARDRATGKSGYTF
TRBV20-1	TRBJ2-2	CSARDYGGKGTGELFF
TRBV6-6	TRBJ1-3	CASSYSFRASGNTIYF
TRBV6-5	TRBJ2-1	CASRTSSRSYNEQFF
TRBV29-1	TRBJ1-2	CSVDGDGMNYGYTF
TRBV24-1	TRBJ2-3	CATSDNELSTDTQYF
TRBV5-6	TRBJ1-5	CASSLGGMGPQHF
TRBV27	TRBJ2-7	CASGLTASSFEQYF
TRBV2	TRBJ2-3	CASSIAGSSGRYTQYF
TRBV7-9	TRBJ1-5	CASSDGTAGNQPQHF
TRBV4-3	TRBJ2-7	CASSLYNRTYEQYF
TRBV10-1	TRBJ1-1	CASSGEGWNTEAFF
TRBV7-9	TRBJ2-1	CAGKKHTNEQFF
TRBV6-5	TRBJ2-3	CASSLMTGFTDTQYF
TRBV7-9	TRBJ1-4	CASSFTGHNEKLFF
TRBV6-5	TRBJ1-1	CASSYSRRLTNTEAFF
TRBV6-1	TRBJ2-3	CASVEGEGSTDTQYF
TRBV7-9	TRBJ2-5	CASSFNNLQETQYF
TRBV4-1	TRBJ2-7	CASSPPERASYEQYF
TRBV4-3	TRBJ2-1	CASSQDWRDSYNEQFF
TRBV7-9	TRBJ2-5	CASSLAARLAGGPGGETQYF
TRBV13	TRBJ2-2	CASSFSGVTGELFF
TRBV9	TRBJ2-3	CASSPRQGIDTQYF
TRBV28	TRBJ1-4	CASSHKPGQVNEKLFF
TRBV7-9	TRBJ2-3	CASSQGQGQDTQYF
TRBV20-1	TRBJ2-1	CSARDPGLARNNEQFF
TRBV4-1	TRBJ2-6	CASSQDQRGTGANVLTF
TRBV11-2	TRBJ2-3	CASSSTGTQADTQYF
TRBV19	TRBJ2-6	CASSIGLLGANVLTF
TRBV6-2/TRBV6-3	TRBJ2-1	CASSYSIDEQFF
TRBV18	TRBJ2-3	CASSPPGVADTQYF
TRBV28	TRBJ2-4	CASSFGPGMAKNIQYF
TRBV6-2/TRBV6-3	TRBJ2-2	CATGLLNTGELFF
TRBV7-8	TRBJ2-3	CASSLEPTVKDVCGSTDTQYF
TRBV7-9	TRBJ2-7	CASSALLAPAYEQYF
TRBV20-1	TRBJ2-1	CSARDQGRGWLDEQFF
TRBV11-2	TRBJ1-1	CASSPRYMNTEAFF
TRBV27	TRBJ1-1	CASSLGGTGITEAFF
TRBV6-4	TRBJ2-1	CASSPLSGSGYNEQFF
TRBV5-4	TRBJ1-3	CASSTRTAAGNTIYF
TRBV6-1	TRBJ1-1	CASSFERYRSNTEAFF
TRBV9	TRBJ2-2	CASSVFFSANTGELFF
TRBV6-1	TRBJ2-3	CASLRQGLASSTDTQYF
TRBV20-1	TRBJ2-3	CSAPWRVGKLAGNNGDTQYF
TRBV18	TRBJ2-7	CASFNPELSGFYEQYF
TRBV12-3/TRBV12-4	TRBJ2-5	CASSFTIFPGLRKETQYF
TRBV19	TRBJ2-1	CASLTSGEGNNEQFF
TRBV4-2	TRBJ2-6	CASSQETSPSGANVLTF
TRBV5-1	TRBJ2-3	CASSLVPSRGITDTQYF
TRBV4-1	TRBJ1-1	CASSQLIRVREVPNTEAFF
TRBV7-2	TRBJ1-1	CASSLGGLTEAFF
TRBV10-1	TRBJ2-5	CASSDGRADWGTQYF
TRBV29-1	TRBJ2-7	CSVAGMSAYEQYF
TRBV28	TRBJ2-1	CASSSSLNRGGSSYNEQFF
TRBV4-3	TRBJ2-1	CASSQDVLGTSYNEQFF
TRBV28	TRBJ1-4	CASSFVFQGGTNEKLFF
TRBV4-1	TRBJ2-1	CASSQEGVSYNEQFF